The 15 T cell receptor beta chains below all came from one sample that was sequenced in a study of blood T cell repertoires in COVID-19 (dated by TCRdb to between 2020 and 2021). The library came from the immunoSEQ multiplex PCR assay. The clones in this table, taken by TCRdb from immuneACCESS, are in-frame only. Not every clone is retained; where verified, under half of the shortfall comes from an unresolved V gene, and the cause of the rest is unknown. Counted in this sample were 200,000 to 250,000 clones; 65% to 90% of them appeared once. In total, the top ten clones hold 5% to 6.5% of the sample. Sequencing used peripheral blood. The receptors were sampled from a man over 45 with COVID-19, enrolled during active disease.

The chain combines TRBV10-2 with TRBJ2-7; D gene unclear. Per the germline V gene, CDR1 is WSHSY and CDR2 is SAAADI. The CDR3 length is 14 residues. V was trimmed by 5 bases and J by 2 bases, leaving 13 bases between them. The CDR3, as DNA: TGCGCCAGCAGTCATCTAGACGAAGCCTACGAGCAGTACTTC. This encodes CASSHLDEAYEQYF.

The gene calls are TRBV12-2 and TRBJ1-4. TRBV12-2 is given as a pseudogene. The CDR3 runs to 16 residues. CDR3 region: CASRPGGPIANEKLFF. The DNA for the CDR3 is TGTGCAAGTCGGCCCGGGGGGCCCATTGCTAATGAAAAACTGTTTTTT.

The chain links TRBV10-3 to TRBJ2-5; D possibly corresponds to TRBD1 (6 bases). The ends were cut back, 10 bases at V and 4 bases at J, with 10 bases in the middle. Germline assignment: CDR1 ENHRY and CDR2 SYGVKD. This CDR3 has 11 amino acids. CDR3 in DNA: TGTGCCACAGGACAGTTAGAGACCCAGTACTTC. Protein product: CATGQLETQYF.

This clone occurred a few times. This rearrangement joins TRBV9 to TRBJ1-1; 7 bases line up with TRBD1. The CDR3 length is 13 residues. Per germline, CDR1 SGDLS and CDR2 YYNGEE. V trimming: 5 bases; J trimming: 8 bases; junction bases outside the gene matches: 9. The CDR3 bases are TGTGCCAGCAGGGCTGGGACAGACCGAGAAGCTTTCTTT. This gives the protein CASRAGTDREAFF.

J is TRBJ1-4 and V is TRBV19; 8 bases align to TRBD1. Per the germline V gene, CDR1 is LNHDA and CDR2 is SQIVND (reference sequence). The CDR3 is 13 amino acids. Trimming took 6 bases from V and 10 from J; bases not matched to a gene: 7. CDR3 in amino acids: CASSRGQGLKLFF. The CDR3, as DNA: TGTGCCAGTAGCCGTGGACAGGGACTAAAACTGTTTTTT.

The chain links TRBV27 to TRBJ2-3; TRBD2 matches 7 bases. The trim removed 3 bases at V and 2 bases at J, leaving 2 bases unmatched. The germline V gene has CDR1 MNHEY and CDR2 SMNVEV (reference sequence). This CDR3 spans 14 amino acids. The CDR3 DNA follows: TGTGCCAGCAGTTTTGGACTAGACACAGATACGCAGTATTTT. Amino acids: CASSFGLDTDTQYF.

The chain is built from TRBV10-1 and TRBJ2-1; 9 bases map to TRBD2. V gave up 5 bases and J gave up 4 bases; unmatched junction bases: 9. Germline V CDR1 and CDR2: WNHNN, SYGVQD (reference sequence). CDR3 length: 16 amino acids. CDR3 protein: CASSLGGGAGYNEQFF. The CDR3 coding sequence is TGCGCCAGCAGTCTAGGCGGGGGGGCCGGATACAATGAGCAGTTCTTC.

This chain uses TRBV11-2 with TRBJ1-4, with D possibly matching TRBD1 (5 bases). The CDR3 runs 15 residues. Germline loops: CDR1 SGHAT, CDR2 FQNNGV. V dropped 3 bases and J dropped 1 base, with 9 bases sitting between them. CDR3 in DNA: TGTGCCAGCAGCTTGACGGGGGGAACTAATGAAAAACTGTTTTTT. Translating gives CASSLTGGTNEKLFF.

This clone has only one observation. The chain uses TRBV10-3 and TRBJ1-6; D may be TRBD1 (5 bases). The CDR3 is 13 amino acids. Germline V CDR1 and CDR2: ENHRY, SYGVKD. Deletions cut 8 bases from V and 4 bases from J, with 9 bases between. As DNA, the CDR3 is TGTGCCATCTCGGAGGGGTATAATTCACCCCTCCACTTT. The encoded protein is CAISEGYNSPLHF.

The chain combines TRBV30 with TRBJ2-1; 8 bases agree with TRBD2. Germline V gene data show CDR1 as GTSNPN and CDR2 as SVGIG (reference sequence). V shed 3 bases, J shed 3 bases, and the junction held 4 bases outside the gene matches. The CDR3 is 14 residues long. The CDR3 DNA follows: TGTGCCTGGAGCGGGGGGGCTTACTACAATGAGCAGTTCTTC. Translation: CAWSGGAYYNEQFF.

In DNA, the CDR3 is TGTGCCAGCAGCTCCCGACTAGCGGGTTCGAACACCGGGGAGCTGTTTTTT. This encodes CASSSRLAGSNTGELFF. This chain uses TRBV9 with TRBJ2-2; 10 bases match TRBD2. CDR3 size: 17 residues. Germline lookup yields CDR1 SGDLS and CDR2 YYNGEE. The V segment lost 4 bases and the J segment 0 bases; nucleotides outside the gene matches: 6.

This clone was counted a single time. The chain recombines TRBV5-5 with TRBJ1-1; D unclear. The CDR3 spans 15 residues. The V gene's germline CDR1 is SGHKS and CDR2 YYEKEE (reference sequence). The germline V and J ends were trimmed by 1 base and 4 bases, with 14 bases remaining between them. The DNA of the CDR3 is TGTGCCAGCAGCTTGCGGATCGGGGTTAGCACTGAAGCTTTCTTT. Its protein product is CASSLRIGVSTEAFF.

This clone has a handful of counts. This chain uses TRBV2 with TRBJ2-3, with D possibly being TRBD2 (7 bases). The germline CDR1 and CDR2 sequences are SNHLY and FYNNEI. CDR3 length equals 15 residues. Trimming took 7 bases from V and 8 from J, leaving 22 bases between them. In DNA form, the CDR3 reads TGTGCCAGCACCCCACTGCCGGGGGGCCGCGGTACGCAGTATTTT. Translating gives CASTPLPGGRGTQYF.

The CDR3 DNA reads TGTGCCAGCAGCCGCAGCCAGGGACAGGGTTGGGGCTACACCTTC. Translating it yields CASSRSQGQGWGYTF. The gene calls are TRBV28 and TRBJ1-2; 9 bases match TRBD1. The CDR3 totals 15 residues. V shed 6 bases, J shed 8 bases, and the junction held 13 bases outside the gene matches. Germline V gene lookup returns CDR1 MDHEN and CDR2 SYDVKM.

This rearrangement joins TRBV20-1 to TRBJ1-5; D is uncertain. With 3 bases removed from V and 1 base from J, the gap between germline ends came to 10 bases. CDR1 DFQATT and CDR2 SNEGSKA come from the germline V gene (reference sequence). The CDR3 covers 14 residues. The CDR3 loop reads CSASKGGSNQPQHF. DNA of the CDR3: TGCAGTGCTAGTAAGGGAGGGAGCAATCAGCCCCAGCATTTT.